A selection of T cell receptor beta chains follows, all from one sample in a study of cytomegalovirus exposure and HLA in healthy donors. Assay used: immunoSEQ multiplex PCR; TCRdb lists only in-frame clones, some missing. Here the sample spans hundreds of thousands of clones, roughly 85% being singletons. The specimen sequenced was PBMCs. The receptors stem from a woman younger than 30 in good health and CMV-seronegative. Each CDR3 is given with its conserved first and last residue. The D gene is left open where the match is weak. Clone size appears in some rows only: once, few, many, or a class for an expanded clone.

CDR3 protein | CDR3 DNA | D gene | J gene | clone size | V gene
CASSPGQANREQYF | TGTGCCAGCTCACCAGGGCAGGCCAACCGCGAGCAGTACTTC | . | TRBJ2-7 | . | TRBV18
CASSPGSGGDRQYF | TGTGCCAGCTCACCAGGAAGCGGCGGGGACCGGCAGTACTTC | . | TRBJ2-7 | . | TRBV18
CASSPTTNTGELFF | TGTGCCAGCAGCCCCACTACGAACACCGGGGAGCTGTTTTTT | . | TRBJ2-2 | . | TRBV9
CASSYSSVNTIYF | TGTGCCAGCAGTTACTCTTCAGTAAACACCATATATTTT | . | TRBJ1-3 | . | TRBV6-6
CASSLGPQGSEKLFF | TGTGCCAGCAGCTTAGGTCCCCAGGGGAGTGAAAAACTGTTTTTT | . | TRBJ1-4 | . | TRBV7-6
CASSANSGGPILPNEQFF | TGTGCCAGCAGCGCCAATTCGGGAGGTCCAATTTTGCCCAATGAGCAGTTCTTC | TRBD2 | TRBJ2-1 | . | TRBV7-9
CASSPPGGEHEQFF | TGTGCCAGCAGTCCTCCGGGGGGCGAGCATGAGCAGTTCTTC | . | TRBJ2-1 | . | TRBV28
CSARDSYGYTF | TGCAGTGCCCGGGACAGCTATGGCTACACCTTC | TRBD1 | TRBJ1-2 | few | TRBV20-1
CATSTPGTGSYEQYF | TGTGCCACCAGCACACCCGGGACAGGCTCCTACGAGCAGTACTTC | TRBD1 | TRBJ2-7 | . | TRBV15
CASSPVAAHEQYF | TGTGCCAGCAGTCCAGTAGCCGCACACGAGCAGTACTTC | . | TRBJ2-7 | . | TRBV28
CASSPSRRDSLEKLFF | TGTGCCAGCAGCCCAAGCCGCCGGGACAGCCTTGAAAAACTGTTTTTT | TRBD1 | TRBJ1-4 | . | TRBV7-8
CASSWTGGADTQYF | TGTGCCAGCAGTTGGACAGGGGGCGCAGATACGCAGTATTTT | TRBD1 | TRBJ2-3 | . | TRBV25-1
CASSGGQYTDTQYF | TGTGCCAGCAGCGGTGGACAGTACACAGATACGCAGTATTTT | . | TRBJ2-3 | . | TRBV9
CASSSGQGSGQYF | TGTGCCAGCAGCTCGGGACAGGGGTCGGGGCAGTACTTC | TRBD1 | TRBJ2-7 | . | TRBV13
CASRGSNQPQHF | TGTGCCAGTCGGGGTAGCAATCAGCCCCAGCATTTT | . | TRBJ1-5 | . | TRBV28
CASSLGQGFLGLQHEQYF | TGTGCCAGCAGCTTGGGACAGGGGTTTTTAGGCCTCCAGCACGAGCAGTACTTC | TRBD1 | TRBJ2-7 | . | TRBV11-2
CSVTTQGWEQYF | TGCAGCGTTACGACACAGGGGTGGGAGCAGTACTTC | TRBD1 | TRBJ2-7 | . | TRBV29-1
CASSQVRYSSGNTIYF | TGTGCCAGCAGCCAAGTTCGGTACAGCTCTGGAAACACCATATATTTT | . | TRBJ1-3 | . | TRBV14
CAWWGGGQNTGELFF | TGTGCCTGGTGGGGCGGGGGACAGAACACCGGGGAGCTGTTTTTT | . | TRBJ2-2 | . | TRBV30
CASSVGDSTGELFF | TGTGCCAGCAGCGTAGGGGACAGCACCGGGGAGCTGTTTTTT | TRBD1 | TRBJ2-2 | . | TRBV9
CASSPGLYNEQFF | TGTGCCAGCAGTCCAGGACTTTACAATGAGCAGTTCTTC | . | TRBJ2-1 | once | TRBV27
CASNTGTGAGEQYF | TGTGCCAGCAATACCGGGACAGGGGCGGGAGAGCAGTACTTC | TRBD1 | TRBJ2-7 | few | TRBV2
CASSSNRVRNQPQHF | TGTGCCAGCAGTTCCAACAGGGTTCGCAATCAGCCCCAGCATTTT | . | TRBJ1-5 | . | TRBV28
CASSQRSWGGPANYGYTF | TGCGCCAGCAGCCAAAGGAGTTGGGGAGGCCCAGCTAACTATGGCTACACCTTC | . | TRBJ1-2 | . | TRBV4-1
CASSLGGPGTFTGELFF | TGTGCCAGCAGCTTAGGAGGACCGGGAACGTTCACCGGGGAGCTGTTTTTT | . | TRBJ2-2 | . | TRBV7-9
CASSQRQASTDTQYF | TGTGCCAGCAGCCAACGACAGGCGAGCACAGATACGCAGTATTTT | . | TRBJ2-3 | . | TRBV4-2
CASSPGGAGGEKLFF | TGTGCCAGCAGCCCCGGAGGGGCCGGCGGTGAAAAACTGTTTTTT | . | TRBJ1-4 | . | TRBV5-4
CASSSEGGNTEAFF | TGTGCCAGCTCATCCGAGGGCGGCAACACTGAAGCTTTCTTT | . | TRBJ1-1 | . | TRBV6-8
CAISEAGLADTQYF | TGTGCCATCAGTGAGGCTGGGCTCGCAGATACGCAGTATTTT | . | TRBJ2-3 | . | TRBV10-3
CASSFGAGASANEQFF | TGCGCCAGCAGCTTCGGAGCGGGAGCTTCGGCCAATGAGCAGTTCTTC | TRBD2 | TRBJ2-1 | . | TRBV5-1
CASRPGTSGYNEQFF | TGTGCCAGCCGTCCCGGGACTAGCGGTTACAATGAGCAGTTCTTC | TRBD2 | TRBJ2-1 | once | TRBV27
CASSQEWRGENTEAFF | TGTGCCAGCAGCCAAGAGTGGCGGGGGGAGAACACTGAAGCTTTCTTT | . | TRBJ1-1 | . | TRBV4-2
CASRAAGPGNTIYF | TGTGCCAGCAGGGCAGCGGGTCCTGGAAACACCATATATTTT | . | TRBJ1-3 | . | TRBV7-9
CASSPRLGGTGELFF | TGTGCCAGCAGCCCCCGACTCGGTGGTACCGGGGAGCTGTTTTTT | . | TRBJ2-2 | . | TRBV9
CASSEGIAGNQPQHF | TGTGCCAGCAGTGAGGGTATTGCGGGGAATCAGCCCCAGCATTTT | . | TRBJ1-5 | . | TRBV6-1
CASSPKLVNQPQHF | TGTGCCAGCAGCCCCAAACTAGTCAATCAGCCCCAGCATTTT | . | TRBJ1-5 | . | TRBV7-2
CASSLASPSDTQYF | TGTGCCAGCAGCTTGGCGTCTCCGAGTGATACGCAGTATTTT | . | TRBJ2-3 | . | TRBV5-6
CAWKGLAGNYSNTDTQYF | TGTGCCTGGAAGGGACTAGCGGGGAATTATTCCAACACAGATACGCAGTATTTT | TRBD2 | TRBJ2-3 | . | TRBV30
CASSLRQGSYEQYF | TGCGCCAGCAGCTTGAGACAGGGATCCTACGAGCAGTACTTC | TRBD1 | TRBJ2-7 | . | TRBV5-1
CASSGTGSYNEQFF | TGTGCCAGCAGCGGGACAGGGTCGTACAATGAGCAGTTCTTC | TRBD1 | TRBJ2-1 | . | TRBV5-4